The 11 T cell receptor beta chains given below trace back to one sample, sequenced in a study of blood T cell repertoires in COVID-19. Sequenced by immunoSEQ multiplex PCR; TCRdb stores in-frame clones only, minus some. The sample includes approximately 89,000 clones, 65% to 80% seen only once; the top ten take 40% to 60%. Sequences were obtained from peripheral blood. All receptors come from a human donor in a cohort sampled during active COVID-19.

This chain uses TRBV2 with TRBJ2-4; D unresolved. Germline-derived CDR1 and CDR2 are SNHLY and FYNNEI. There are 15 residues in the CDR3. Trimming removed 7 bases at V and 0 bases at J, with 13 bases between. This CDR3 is CASKETLKAKNIQYF. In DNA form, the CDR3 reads TGTGCCAGCAAGGAGACCCTGAAAGCCAAAAACATTCAGTACTTC. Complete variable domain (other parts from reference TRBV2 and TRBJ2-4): EPEVTQTPSHQVTQMGQEVILRCVPISNHLYFYWYRQILGQKVEFLVSFYNNEISEKSEIFDDQFSVERPDGSNFTLKIRSTKLEDSAMYFCASKETLKAKNIQYFGAGTRLSVL.

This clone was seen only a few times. CDR3 nucleotide sequence: TGTGCCAGCAGCTCCCCCACAGATACGCAGTATTTT. This translates into CASSSPTDTQYF. V gene TRBV27 combines with J gene TRBJ2-3; D unclear. With 6 bases removed from V and 2 bases from J, the gap between germline ends came to 6 bases. The germline CDR1 and CDR2 sequences are MNHEY and SMNVEV (reference sequence). The CDR3 has 12 amino acids.

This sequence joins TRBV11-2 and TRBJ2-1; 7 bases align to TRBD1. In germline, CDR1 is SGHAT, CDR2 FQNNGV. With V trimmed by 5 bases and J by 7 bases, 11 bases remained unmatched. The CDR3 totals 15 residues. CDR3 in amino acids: CASSVGQASLNEQFF. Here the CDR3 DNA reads TGTGCCAGCAGCGTCGGACAGGCCTCCTTGAATGAGCAGTTCTTC. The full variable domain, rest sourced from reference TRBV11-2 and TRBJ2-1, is EAGVAQSPRYKIIEKRQSVAFWCNPISGHATLYWYQQILGQGPKLLIQFQNNGVVDDSQLPKDRFSAERLKGVDSTLKIQPAKLEDSAVYLCASSVGQASLNEQFFGPGTRLTVL.

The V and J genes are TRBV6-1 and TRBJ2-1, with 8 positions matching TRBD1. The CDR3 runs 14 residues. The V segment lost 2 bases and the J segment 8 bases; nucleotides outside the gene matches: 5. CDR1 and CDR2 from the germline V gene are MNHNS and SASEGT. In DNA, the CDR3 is TGTGCCAGCAGTGAACCCCGGACAGGGTATGAGCAGTTCTTC. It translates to CASSEPRTGYEQFF.

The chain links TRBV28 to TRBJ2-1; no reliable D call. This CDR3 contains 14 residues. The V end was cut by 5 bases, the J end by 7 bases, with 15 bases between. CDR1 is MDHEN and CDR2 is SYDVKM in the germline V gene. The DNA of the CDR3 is TGTGCCAGCAGTGCCCGGGTTCCTTGGAATGAGCAGTTCTTC. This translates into CASSARVPWNEQFF.

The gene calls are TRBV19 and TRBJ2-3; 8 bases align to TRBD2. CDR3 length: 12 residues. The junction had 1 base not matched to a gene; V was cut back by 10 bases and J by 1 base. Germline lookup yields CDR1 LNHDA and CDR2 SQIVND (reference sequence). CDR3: CATGRGTDTQYF. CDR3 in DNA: TGTGCCACCGGGAGGGGCACAGATACGCAGTATTTT.

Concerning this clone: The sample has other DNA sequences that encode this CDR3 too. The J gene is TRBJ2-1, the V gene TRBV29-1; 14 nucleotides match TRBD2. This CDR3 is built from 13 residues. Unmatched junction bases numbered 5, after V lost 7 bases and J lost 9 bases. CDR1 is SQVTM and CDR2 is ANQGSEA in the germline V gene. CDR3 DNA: TGCAGCGCGGGACTAGCGGGAGTGGGTGAGCAGTTCTTC. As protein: CSAGLAGVGEQFF.

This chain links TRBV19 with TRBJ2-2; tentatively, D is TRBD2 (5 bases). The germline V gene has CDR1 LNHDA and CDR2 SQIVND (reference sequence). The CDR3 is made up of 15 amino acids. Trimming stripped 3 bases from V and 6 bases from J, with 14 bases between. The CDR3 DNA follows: TGTGCCAGTAGTATTGCCGGGATGGATTCCGGGGAGCTGTTTTTT. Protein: CASSIAGMDSGELFF. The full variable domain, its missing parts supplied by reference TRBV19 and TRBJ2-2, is DGGITQSPKYLFRKEGQNVTLSCEQNLNHDAMYWYRQDPGQGLRLIYYSQIVNDFQKGDIAEGYSVSREKKESFPLTVTSAQKNPTAFYLCASSIAGMDSGELFFGEGSRLTVL.

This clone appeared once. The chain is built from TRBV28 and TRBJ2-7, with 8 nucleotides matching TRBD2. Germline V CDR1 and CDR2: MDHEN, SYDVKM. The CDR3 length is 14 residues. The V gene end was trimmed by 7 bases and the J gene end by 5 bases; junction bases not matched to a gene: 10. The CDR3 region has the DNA TGTGCCAGCAAACAAACCGGGACTAGGGACGAGCAGTACTTC. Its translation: CASKQTGTRDEQYF. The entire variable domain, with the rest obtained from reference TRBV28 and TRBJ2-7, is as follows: DVKVTQSSRYLVKRTGEKVFLECVQDMDHENMFWYRQDPGLGLRLIYFSYDVKMKEKGDIPEGYSVSREKKERFSLILESASTNQTSMYLCASKQTGTRDEQYFGPGTRLTVT.

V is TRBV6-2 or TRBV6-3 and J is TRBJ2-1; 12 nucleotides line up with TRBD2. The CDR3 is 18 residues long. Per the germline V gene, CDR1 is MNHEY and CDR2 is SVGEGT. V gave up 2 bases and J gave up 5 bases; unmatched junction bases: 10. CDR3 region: CASSYRLAGVQSNNEQFF. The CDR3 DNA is TGTGCCAGCAGTTACAGACTAGCGGGAGTACAATCCAACAATGAGCAGTTCTTC.

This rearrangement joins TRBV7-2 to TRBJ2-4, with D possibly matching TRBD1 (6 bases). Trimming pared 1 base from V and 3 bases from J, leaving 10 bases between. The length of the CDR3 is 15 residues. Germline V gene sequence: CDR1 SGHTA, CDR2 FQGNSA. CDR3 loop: CASSLGAGVKNIQYF. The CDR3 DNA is TGTGCCAGCAGCTTAGGGGCAGGGGTCAAAAACATTCAGTACTTC.